The clone carrying this TCR beta chain was recorded a few times. No antigen is known for it. TCRdb reprocessed the RT-PCR reads with MiXCR, giving one entry per CDR3 protein. The profile shows hundreds of thousands of distinct CDR3 sequences, approximately 23% of them singletons. This specimen comes from a study of response to subunit inactivated influenza vaccine. Study conclusions and caveats: Seasonal influenza vaccination, on each occasion, was suggested by the authors to recruit few new T cells.

V shed 7 bases, J shed 0 bases, and the junction held 21 bases outside the gene matches. CDR1 is SGHAT, CDR2 FQDESV, per germline (reference sequence). The CDR3 runs 20 residues. Sample: PBMCs from blood, taken approximately 20 months after vaccination. The V call is TRBV11-1, the J call TRBJ1-5, with TRBD1 matching over 7 bases. The sequence derives from a man aged 45 to 75 who received an inactivated influenza vaccine. This CDR3 is CASTPFSPGTDFYSNQPQHF. The CDR3 DNA reads as TGTGCCAGCACCCCATTCTCTCCCGGGACAGATTTCTATAGCAATCAGCCCCAGCATTTT.